Listed below are T cell receptor beta chains from one sample, sequenced in a study of early T cells in non-severe SARS-CoV-2 infection. TCRdb passed the 5' RACE reads through MiXCR, listing each CDR3 protein once. The sample shows fewer than 80,000 distinct CDR3 sequences, approximately 9.2% of them seen only once. The sample was whole blood, taken at baseline. The receptors were gathered from an adult who was a healthcare worker with PCR-confirmed SARS-CoV-2 infection or an uninfected control (not recorded which). Both conserved end residues are part of each CDR3. The order of the fields is D gene, clone size, J gene, V gene, CDR3 DNA, CDR3 protein. D genes are given only for firm matches. Clone size is stated in some rows and not others, as once, few, many or a class when expanded.

>.|.|TRBJ2-7|TRBV7-9
TGTGCCAGCACAGCTTCCCTCACCGAAGCGGGCGAGCAGTACTTC
CASTASLTEAGEQYF
>.|.|TRBJ2-5|TRBV29-1
TGCAGCGTTGTCCCCAGGGAACAGACCCAGTACTTC
CSVVPREQTQYF
>TRBD2|many|TRBJ2-5|TRBV29-1
TGCAGCGTTGAAGTCGCTAGCGGGGGGACCCAGTACTTC
CSVEVASGGTQYF
>TRBD1|many|TRBJ2-3|TRBV28
TGTGCCAGCACGGACAGGATATTCACAGATACGCAGTATTTT
CASTDRIFTDTQYF
>.|few|TRBJ2-1|TRBV11-2
TGTGCCAGCAGCTTAAGGAGCGCCCTGGCCTCAAGCTCCTACAATGAGCAGTTCTTC
CASSLRSALASSSYNEQFF
>.|many|TRBJ2-3|TRBV7-6
TGTGCCAGCAGCTTAGGACCAGTGTCGGGGGCAGGAGATACGCAGTATTTT
CASSLGPVSGAGDTQYF
>.|many|TRBJ1-1|TRBV7-3
TGTGCCAGCAGCCTCGAAATGGGAGAGATGAACACTGAAGCTTTCTTT
CASSLEMGEMNTEAFF
>.|.|TRBJ2-3|TRBV3-1
TGTGCCAGCAGCCAAGAAACAGATACGCAGTATTTT
CASSQETDTQYF
>.|few|TRBJ2-1|TRBV5-1
TGCGCCAGCAGCGGAACAGGCAATGAGCAGTTCTTC
CASSGTGNEQFF
>.|few|TRBJ2-1|TRBV19
TGTGCCAGTAGTTCCCGGGGCGATGAGCAGTTCTTC
CASSSRGDEQFF
>.|.|TRBJ1-1|TRBV27
TGTGCCAGCAGTTTAAACCTTGGTGAGGGAAAAGCTTTCTTT
CASSLNLGEGKAFF
>.|.|TRBJ2-1|TRBV28
TGTGCCAGCAGCCTAAGCCTGGCAGGTGTCTACAATGAGCAGTTCTTC
CASSLSLAGVYNEQFF
>.|few|TRBJ2-3|TRBV10-2
TGCGCCAGCAGTGGGGTAAGAACAGGGAAGGCAGATACGCAGTATTTT
CASSGVRTGKADTQYF
>.|many|TRBJ1-1|TRBV20-1
TGCAGTGCTAGACAGCACTTGGGCACTGAAGCTTTCTTT
CSARQHLGTEAFF
>.|.|TRBJ2-6|TRBV7-2
TGTGCCAGCAGCTTAGTGGCGCCCCGGGCAGTCCTGACTTTC
CASSLVAPRAVLTF
>TRBD1|many|TRBJ2-3|TRBV11-2
TGTGCCAGCAGCTTACATTCCGGGACAGGGATTACAGATACGCAGTATTTT
CASSLHSGTGITDTQYF
>TRBD2|many|TRBJ2-1|TRBV7-3
TGTGCCAGCAGCCCCGATAGCGGGAGAGGGGACAATGAGCAGTTCTTC
CASSPDSGRGDNEQFF
>TRBD1|.|TRBJ2-4|TRBV7-2
TGTGCCAGCAGCTTTGGGGACAGAGCCAAAAACATTCAGTACTTC
CASSFGDRAKNIQYF
>TRBD1|many|TRBJ2-3|TRBV5-1
TGCGCCAGCAGAGGGGGCGGGTTAGCAGATACGCAGTATTTT
CASRGGGLADTQYF
>.|many|TRBJ2-7|TRBV19
TGTGCCAGTACCAAAAGGGGGGGGACGTACCACGAGCAGTACTTC
CASTKRGGTYHEQYF
>.|many|TRBJ2-1|TRBV29-1
TGCAGCGTTGACAGGGGTAGCTACAATGAGCAGTTCTTC
CSVDRGSYNEQFF
>TRBD2|few|TRBJ2-1|TRBV7-2
TGTGCCAGCAGCTTAACCTGGACTAGCGGGAGCGATGAGCAGTTCTTC
CASSLTWTSGSDEQFF
>.|few|TRBJ2-3|TRBV11-3
TGTGCCAGCAGCCCCGGACGGGTCCAAGATACGCAGTATTTT
CASSPGRVQDTQYF
>TRBD1|.|TRBJ2-7|TRBV6-2/TRBV6-3
TGTGCCAGCAGACGGACAGGGGGCGGGGACGAGCAGTACTTC
CASRRTGGGDEQYF
>TRBD1|many|TRBJ1-4|TRBV15
TGTGCCACCAGCAGGGGACAGGGGATCCCAACTAATGAAAAACTGTTTTTT
CATSRGQGIPTNEKLFF
>TRBD2|.|TRBJ2-3|TRBV2
TGTGCCAGCAGTGACCTAGCGGGCACAGATACGCAGTATTTT
CASSDLAGTDTQYF
>.|few|TRBJ2-7|TRBV14
TGTGCCAGCAGCAGAGCGCGCGACGAGCAGTACTTC
CASSRARDEQYF
>.|many|TRBJ2-7|TRBV4-2
TGTGCCAGCAGCCAAGAGGGGGGCCCGGGCCACGAGCAGTACTTC
CASSQEGGPGHEQYF
>.|medium-sized|TRBJ2-7|TRBV7-2
TGTGCCAGCAGCTCGGGCCCGGTAGACGAGCAGTACTTC
CASSSGPVDEQYF
>.|few|TRBJ1-1|TRBV18
TGTGCCAGCTCACCAGACGGCCCAGGAGCTTTCTTT
CASSPDGPGAFF
>TRBD1|.|TRBJ2-2|TRBV19
TGTGCCAGCCTGCCACGGACAGGCGTCAAGAACACCGGGGAGCTGTTTTTT
CASLPRTGVKNTGELFF
>.|few|TRBJ2-5|TRBV21-1
TGTGCCAGCAGCAAAAGGGATTCTCTAGCGTGCCAAGAGACCCAGTACTTC
CASSKRDSLACQETQYF
>.|.|TRBJ2-3|TRBV4-2
TGTGCCAGCAGCCAAGATCGGAGGATCACAGATACGCAGTATTTT
CASSQDRRITDTQYF
>TRBD1|.|TRBJ2-1|TRBV10-3
TGTGCCATCGCGGGACAGGCCTACAATGAGCAGTTCTTC
CAIAGQAYNEQFF
>TRBD2|few|TRBJ2-2|TRBV27
TGTGCCAGCAGTCCCAGGACTAGCGGGAGAGAGGTGACCGGGGAGCTGTTTTTT
CASSPRTSGREVTGELFF
>.|.|TRBJ1-1|TRBV3-1
TGTGCCAGCAGCCAAGTTGCAGGGTCACGAATGAACACTGAAGCTTTCTTT
CASSQVAGSRMNTEAFF
>.|few|TRBJ2-7|TRBV18
TGTGCCAGCTCACCACAGCTTGGGTCCTACGAGCAGTACTTC
CASSPQLGSYEQYF
>TRBD2|few|TRBJ2-7|TRBV19
TGTGCCAGTAGTATGATGGCGGGAGGCGAGCAGTACTTC
CASSMMAGGEQYF
>.|many|TRBJ1-1|TRBV6-6
TGTGCCAGCAGTTACAGGGGGAACACTGAAGCTTTCTTT
CASSYRGNTEAFF
>TRBD2|.|TRBJ2-1|TRBV12-3/TRBV12-4
TGTGCCAGCCACGAAGGGACTAGCGGAATTCACGTCAATGAGCAGTTCTTC
CASHEGTSGIHVNEQFF